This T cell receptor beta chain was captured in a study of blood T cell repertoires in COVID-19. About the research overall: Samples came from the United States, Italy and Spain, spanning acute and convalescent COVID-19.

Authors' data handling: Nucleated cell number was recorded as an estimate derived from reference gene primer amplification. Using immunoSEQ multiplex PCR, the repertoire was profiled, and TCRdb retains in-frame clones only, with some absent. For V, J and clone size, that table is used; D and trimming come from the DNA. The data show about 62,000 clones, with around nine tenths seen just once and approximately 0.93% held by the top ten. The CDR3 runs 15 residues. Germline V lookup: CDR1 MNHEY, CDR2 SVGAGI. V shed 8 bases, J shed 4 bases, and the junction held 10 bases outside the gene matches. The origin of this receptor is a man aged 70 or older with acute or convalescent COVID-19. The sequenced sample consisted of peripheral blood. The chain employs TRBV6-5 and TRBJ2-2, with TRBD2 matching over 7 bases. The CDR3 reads CASQKAGEVTGELFF. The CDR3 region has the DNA TGTGCCAGCCAGAAGGCGGGAGAGGTCACCGGGGAGCTGTTTTTT.